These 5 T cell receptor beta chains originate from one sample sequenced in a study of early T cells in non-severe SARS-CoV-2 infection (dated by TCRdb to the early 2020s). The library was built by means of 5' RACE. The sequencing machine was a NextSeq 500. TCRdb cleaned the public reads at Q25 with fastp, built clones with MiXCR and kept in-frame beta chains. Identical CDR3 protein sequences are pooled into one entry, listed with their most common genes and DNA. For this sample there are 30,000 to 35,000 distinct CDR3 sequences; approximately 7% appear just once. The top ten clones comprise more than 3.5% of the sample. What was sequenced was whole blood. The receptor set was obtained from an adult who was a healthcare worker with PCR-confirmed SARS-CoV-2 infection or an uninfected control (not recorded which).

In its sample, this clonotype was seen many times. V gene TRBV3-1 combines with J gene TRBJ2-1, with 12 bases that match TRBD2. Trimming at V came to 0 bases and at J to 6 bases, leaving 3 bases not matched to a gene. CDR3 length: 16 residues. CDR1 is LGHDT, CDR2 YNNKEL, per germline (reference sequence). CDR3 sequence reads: CASSQDTSGRRNEQFF. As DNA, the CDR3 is TGTGCCAGCAGCCAAGACACTAGCGGGAGGCGCAATGAGCAGTTCTTC.

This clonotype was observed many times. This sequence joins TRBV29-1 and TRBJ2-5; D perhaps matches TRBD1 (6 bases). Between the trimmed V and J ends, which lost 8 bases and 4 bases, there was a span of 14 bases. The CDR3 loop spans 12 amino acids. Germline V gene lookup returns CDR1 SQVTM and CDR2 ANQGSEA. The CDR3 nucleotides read TGCAGCACTTCCTCAGGGGTAGAGACCCAGTACTTC. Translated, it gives CSTSSGVETQYF.

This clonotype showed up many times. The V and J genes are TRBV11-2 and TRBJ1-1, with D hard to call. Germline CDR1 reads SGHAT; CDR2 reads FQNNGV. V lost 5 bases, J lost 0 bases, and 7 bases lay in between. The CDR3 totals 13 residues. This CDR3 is CASSPGLNTEAFF. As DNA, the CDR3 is TGTGCCAGCAGCCCCGGTCTGAACACTGAAGCTTTCTTT. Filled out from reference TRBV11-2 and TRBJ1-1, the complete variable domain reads EAGVAQSPRYKIIEKRQSVAFWCNPISGHATLYWYQQILGQGPKLLIQFQNNGVVDDSQLPKDRFSAERLKGVDSTLKIQPAKLEDSAVYLCASSPGLNTEAFFGQGTRLTVV.

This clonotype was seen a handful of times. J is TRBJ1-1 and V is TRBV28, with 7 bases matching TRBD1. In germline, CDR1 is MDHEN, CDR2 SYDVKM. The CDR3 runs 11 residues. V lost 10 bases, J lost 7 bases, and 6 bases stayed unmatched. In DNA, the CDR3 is TGTGCCACTTGTCAGGGGGGTGAAGCTTTCTTT. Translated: CATCQGGEAFF. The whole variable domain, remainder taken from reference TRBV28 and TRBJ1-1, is DVKVTQSSRYLVKRTGEKVFLECVQDMDHENMFWYRQDPGLGLRLIYFSYDVKMKEKGDIPEGYSVSREKKERFSLILESASTNQTSMYLCATCQGGEAFFGQGTRLTVV.

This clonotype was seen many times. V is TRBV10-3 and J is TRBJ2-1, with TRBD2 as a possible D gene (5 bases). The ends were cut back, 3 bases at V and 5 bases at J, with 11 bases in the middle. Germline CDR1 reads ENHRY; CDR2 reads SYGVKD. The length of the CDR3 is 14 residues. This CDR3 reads CAISERLSDNEQFF. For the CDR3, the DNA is TGTGCCATCAGTGAAAGACTTAGCGACAATGAGCAGTTCTTC.